These 29 T cell receptor beta chains were sequenced from one sample in a study of vaccination effects on CD4 cells after COVID-19. Peptide-pool stimulation followed by sequencing identified expanded antigen-specific CD4+ clonotypes in the ViraFEST assay. Scientists isolated CD4+ T cells after a roughly 10-day culture period ended. Nucleocapsid antibody tests were negative, and the vaccine recipients had no prior SARS-CoV-2 infection. Their antigens are not known. Only in-frame clones appear in the TCRdb table, and some are missing; sequencing was by immunoSEQ multiplex PCR. The sample has some 22,000 clones; under 75% are singletons. Sequencing was performed on CD4+ T cells from PBMCs cultured with HCoV-OC43 spike peptides, taken before COVID-19 vaccination. As for subset: HCoV-OC43 spike overlapping peptide pool stimulation. These receptors all stem from a human donor who received a COVID-19 vaccine.

The chain carries TRBV5-1 and TRBJ2-7, with 8 bases matching TRBD1. V was clipped by 3 bases and J by 2 bases; unmatched bases: 7. The CDR3 has 15 amino acids. Germline CDR1 SGHRS, CDR2 YFSETQ. Here the CDR3 DNA reads TGCGCCAGCAGCTCATCCGGGACAGGCACCTACGAGCAGTACTTC. Residues: CASSSSGTGTYEQYF.

This clone was counted between two and nine times. CDR3 protein: CAWKHRGSAFF. The CDR3 DNA follows: TGTGCCTGGAAACATCGAGGTTCCGCTTTCTTT. The chain is built from TRBV30 and TRBJ1-1; D unresolved. Trimming pared 4 bases from V and 11 bases from J, leaving 14 bases between. CDR3 size: 11 residues. Germline-derived CDR1 and CDR2 are GTSNPN and SVGIG (reference sequence).

The chain links TRBV27 to TRBJ1-2; 7 nucleotides match TRBD1. CDR3 length: 13 residues. Germline CDR1 MNHEY, CDR2 SMNVEV (reference sequence). J gave up 6 bases and V 8 bases, and 9 bases lay outside the gene matches. The CDR3 bases are TGTGCCAGCCGGAGCCAGGGGGTTCATGGCTACACCTTC. As protein: CASRSQGVHGYTF.

V is TRBV5-1 and J is TRBJ2-3, with 8 nucleotides matching TRBD2. CDR1 is SGHRS, CDR2 YFSETQ, per germline. V shed 0 bases, J shed 2 bases, and the junction held 8 bases outside the gene matches. CDR3 length: 17 residues. The CDR3 loop reads CASSLGAGAFFTDTQYF. The CDR3 region has the DNA TGCGCCAGCAGCTTGGGAGCGGGGGCGTTTTTCACAGATACGCAGTATTTT.

This clone was counted a single time. The rearrangement uses TRBV7-8 and TRBJ2-3; D gene ambiguous. The CDR3 runs to 14 residues. Germline assignment: CDR1 SGHVS and CDR2 FQNEAQ. Trimming removed 4 bases from V and 0 bases from J, with 8 bases in between. CDR3 nucleotides: TGTGCCAGCAGCTCTTGGGTTAGCACAGATACGCAGTATTTT. It is translated as CASSSWVSTDTQYF.

This chain uses TRBV6-5 with TRBJ2-7, with D tentatively TRBD1 or TRBD2 (5 bases each). V lost 7 bases and J 3 bases, leaving 13 bases between the germline ends. The CDR3 spans 13 residues. Germline lookup yields CDR1 MNHEY and CDR2 SVGAGI. The DNA of the CDR3 is TGTGCCAGCACCAGGGACGGGATCTACGAGCAGTACTTC. Residues: CASTRDGIYEQYF.

This chain's CDR3 is CASSLEPARNYGYTF. CDR3 sequence (DNA): TGCGCCAGCAGCTTGGAACCGGCGAGAAACTATGGCTACACCTTC. The V and J genes are TRBV5-1 and TRBJ1-2; no definite D call. V lost 0 bases, J lost 2 bases, and 11 bases lay in between. This CDR3 spans 15 amino acids. Germline V gene sequence: CDR1 SGHRS, CDR2 YFSETQ.

The chain carries TRBV3-1 (or the pseudogene TRBV3-2) and TRBJ2-7; 8 bases are a match to TRBD1. The V and J ends lost 3 bases and 1 base, in that order; junction bases with no gene match: 8. Germline CDR1 LGHDT, CDR2 YNNKEL (reference sequence). CDR3 length equals 16 residues. CDR3 DNA sequence: TGTGCCAGCAGCCAGACTGCCGGGACAGGTTCCTACGAGCAGTACTTC. Amino acids: CASSQTAGTGSYEQYF.

The gene calls are TRBV12-5 and TRBJ2-2; 7 nucleotides match TRBD1. Germline V gene data show CDR1 as LGHNT and CDR2 as FRNRAP. The junction had 17 bases not matched to a gene; V was cut back by 0 bases and J by 7 bases. The CDR3 has 19 amino acids. CDR3 sequence: CASGLVSYRQGQAGGELFF. CDR3 in DNA: TGTGCTAGTGGTTTGGTATCCTATAGACAGGGTCAGGCTGGCGGGGAGCTGTTTTTT.

This clone was found a few times. The CDR3 loop reads CASSQDDRAARNYGYTF. In DNA, the CDR3 is TGTGCCAGCAGCCAAGATGACCGGGCAGCTCGTAACTATGGCTACACCTTC. The rearrangement joins TRBV14 to TRBJ1-2; no definite D call. V dropped 0 bases and J dropped 1 base, with 15 bases sitting between them. Germline-derived CDR1 and CDR2 are SGHDN and FVKESK. The CDR3 runs 17 residues.

The V and J genes are TRBV18 and TRBJ2-6, with TRBD1 matching 7 bases. The junction had 10 bases not matched to a gene; V was cut back by 5 bases and J by 0 bases. CDR1 and CDR2 (germline): KGHSH, LQKENI. The CDR3 contains 18 residues. The CDR3 reads CASSARQGVSSGANVLTF. CDR3 sequence (DNA): TGTGCCAGCTCAGCCCGGCAGGGGGTGAGCTCTGGGGCCAACGTCCTGACTTTC. The full variable domain, its missing parts supplied by reference TRBV18 and TRBJ2-6, is NAGVMQNPRHLVRRRGQEARLRCSPMKGHSHVYWYRQLPEEGLKFMVYLQKENIIDESGMPKERFSAEFPKEGPSILRIQQVVRGDSAAYFCASSARQGVSSGANVLTFGAGSRLTVL.

The chain joins TRBV11-2 to TRBJ2-7, with 7 bases matching TRBD2. V shed 2 bases, J shed 3 bases, and the junction held 4 bases outside the gene matches. CDR3 length equals 14 residues. CDR1 and CDR2 (germline): SGHAT, FQNNGV. The CDR3 nucleotides are TGTGCCAGCAGCTTATCGGGGAGGGTCTACGAGCAGTACTTC. Residues: CASSLSGRVYEQYF. Full variable domain (rest looked up from reference TRBV11-2 and TRBJ2-7): EAGVAQSPRYKIIEKRQSVAFWCNPISGHATLYWYQQILGQGPKLLIQFQNNGVVDDSQLPKDRFSAERLKGVDSTLKIQPAKLEDSAVYLCASSLSGRVYEQYFGPGTRLTVT.

The chain employs TRBV3-1 (or the pseudogene TRBV3-2) and TRBJ2-1; 12 nucleotides agree with TRBD2. The germline V gene encodes CDR1 LGHDT and CDR2 YNNKEL (reference sequence). After removal of 0 bases from V and 6 bases from J, the junction contained 9 bases not matched to a gene. The CDR3 length is 18 residues. In nucleotides, the CDR3 is TGTGCCAGCAGCCAAGAACGTCTAGCGGGAGGGGGTGGCAATGAGCAGTTCTTC. Protein product: CASSQERLAGGGGNEQFF.

Only a few counts were recorded for this clone. The chain joins TRBV18 to TRBJ1-2; no definite D call. V gave up 6 bases and J gave up 4 bases, with 12 bases separating them. This CDR3 comprises 13 residues. The germline CDR1 and CDR2 sequences are KGHSH and LQKENI. CDR3 in amino acids: CASSLDSIYGYTF. In DNA form, the CDR3 reads TGTGCCAGCTCGCTGGACTCCATCTATGGCTACACCTTC.

The rearrangement joins TRBV6-5 to TRBJ2-1; either TRBD1 or TRBD2 may supply D (5 bases each). CDR1 and CDR2 from the germline V gene are MNHEY and SVGAGI. The V and J ends lost 5 bases and 8 bases respectively, with 19 bases between them. This CDR3 comprises 15 residues. CDR3 nucleotide sequence: TGTGCCAGCAGTCGCTGGGACCCGCGGGTCGATGAGCAGTTCTTC. Amino acids: CASSRWDPRVDEQFF.

This clone has a handful of counts. The chain has TRBV27 and TRBJ2-1; 11 positions match TRBD2. Trimming cost V 6 bases and J 4 bases; bases outside gene matches: 8. CDR1 and CDR2 (germline): MNHEY, SMNVEV (reference sequence). The CDR3 length is 16 residues. DNA for the CDR3: TGTGCCAGCAGGTTAGAGAGGACTAGCGGGTACAATGAGCAGTTCTTC. Translated, it gives CASRLERTSGYNEQFF.

The chain carries TRBV30 and TRBJ2-7, with a weak D call TRBD1 (6 bases). Trimming pared 7 bases from V and 2 bases from J, leaving 12 bases between. Germline values: CDR1 GTSNPN, CDR2 SVGIG (reference sequence). This CDR3 is 12 amino acids long. The CDR3 DNA reads as TGTGCCTCCTCGACAGGTCCCTACGAGCAGTACTTC. Its translation: CASSTGPYEQYF.

V is TRBV4-1 and J is TRBJ1-5; D unclear. CDR1 is MGHRA, CDR2 YSYEKL, per germline. The V and J ends lost 4 bases and 0 bases respectively, with 13 bases between them. CDR3 length equals 16 residues. This CDR3 reads CASSPWPQDSNQPQHF. The CDR3 coding sequence is TGCGCCAGCAGCCCTTGGCCCCAGGATAGCAATCAGCCCCAGCATTTT.

V and J are TRBV7-9 and TRBJ1-1, with D possibly matching TRBD1 (5 bases). V gave up 2 bases and J gave up 1 base, with 17 bases separating them. The CDR3 is made up of 17 amino acids. Germline CDR1 reads SEHNR; CDR2 reads FQNEAQ (reference sequence). The CDR3 sequence is CASSLRRTRGPNTEAFF. For the CDR3, the DNA is TGTGCCAGCAGCTTACGCAGGACTAGGGGCCCGAACACTGAAGCTTTCTTT.

The chain is built from TRBV2 and TRBJ1-1; D is ambiguous. The CDR3 runs to 13 residues. Germline CDR1 reads SNHLY; CDR2 reads FYNNEI. V lost 4 bases, J lost 1 base, and 7 bases lay in between. In DNA, the CDR3 is TGTGCCAGCAGTGGACATCGGAACACTGAAGCTTTCTTT. Translated, it gives CASSGHRNTEAFF.

The chain joins TRBV6-4 to TRBJ2-2; D gene ambiguous. CDR1 is MRHNA and CDR2 is SNTAGT in the germline V gene. Trimming stripped 2 bases from V and 3 bases from J, with 10 bases between. This CDR3 is built from 15 residues. The CDR3 sequence: CASSDRVRDTGELFF. In DNA form, the CDR3 reads TGTGCCAGCAGTGACAGGGTCCGGGACACCGGGGAGCTGTTTTTT.

The V and J genes are TRBV30 and TRBJ2-2, with a possible D match to TRBD2 (5 bases). The V gene's germline CDR1 is GTSNPN and CDR2 SVGIG (reference sequence). V gave up 3 bases and J gave up 0 bases, with 11 bases separating them. The CDR3 totals 15 residues. The CDR3 loop is CAWSALGANTGELFF. Here the CDR3 DNA reads TGTGCCTGGAGCGCTCTCGGGGCGAACACCGGGGAGCTGTTTTTT. Together with reference TRBV30 and TRBJ2-2, the CDR3 gives the full variable domain: SQTIHQWPATLVQPVGSPLSLECTVEGTSNPNLYWYRQAAGRGLQLLFYSVGIGQISSEVPQNLSASRPQDRQFILSSKKLLLSDSGFYLCAWSALGANTGELFFGEGSRLTVL.

The chain carries TRBV5-4 and TRBJ1-3, with a possible D match to TRBD1 (6 bases). The CDR3 runs to 13 residues. Germline loops: CDR1 SGHNT, CDR2 YYREEE (reference sequence). Trimming pared 3 bases from V and 4 bases from J, leaving 8 bases between. This chain's CDR3 is CASSSDRGNTIYF. For the CDR3, the DNA is TGTGCCAGCAGCTCTGACAGGGGAAACACCATATATTTT. Drawing the rest from reference TRBV5-4 and TRBJ1-3, the complete variable domain is ETGVTQSPTHLIKTRGQQVTLRCSSQSGHNTVSWYQQALGQGPQFIFQYYREEENGRGNFPPRFSGLQFPNYSSELNVNALELDDSALYLCASSSDRGNTIYFGEGSWLTVV.

This chain uses TRBV18 with TRBJ2-1; TRBD2 is a possible D gene (6 bases). CDR3 length: 14 residues. V shed 8 bases and J shed 5 bases, with 16 bases lying between them. Germline assignment: CDR1 KGHSH and CDR2 LQKENI. The CDR3 sequence is CASRTGTQNNEQFF. The CDR3 bases are TGTGCCAGCCGCACCGGGACTCAAAACAATGAGCAGTTCTTC.

This rearrangement joins TRBV10-3 to TRBJ2-2; no clear D gene. Germline V gene lookup returns CDR1 ENHRY and CDR2 SYGVKD. The CDR3 contains 14 residues. Trimming removed 4 bases from V and 2 bases from J, with 8 bases in between. CDR3 residues: CAISVNTNTGELFF. The CDR3 DNA sequence: TGTGCCATCAGTGTAAACACAAACACCGGGGAGCTGTTTTTT.

This sequence joins TRBV11-3 and TRBJ2-1, with D perhaps assigned TRBD1 or TRBD2 (5 bases each). The CDR3 runs 13 residues. Per the germline V gene, CDR1 is SGHNT and CDR2 is YENEEA. V dropped 3 bases and J dropped 6 bases, with 9 bases sitting between them. CDR3 protein: CASSLGERNEQFF. CDR3 sequence (DNA): TGTGCCAGCAGCTTGGGGGAGCGCAATGAGCAGTTCTTC.

V usage is TRBV19 and J usage is TRBJ2-7, with 7 positions matching TRBD2. The J segment lost 3 bases and the V segment lost 1 base, leaving 6 bases of the junction unmatched. This CDR3 spans 15 amino acids. Germline loops: CDR1 LNHDA, CDR2 SQIVND (reference sequence). CDR3: CASSIVSSGNYEQYF. The CDR3 nucleotides are TGTGCCAGTAGTATAGTGTCTAGCGGCAACTACGAGCAGTACTTC.

CDR3: CAIGQDTQYF. The CDR3 bases are TGTGCCATCGGGCAAGATACGCAGTATTTT. The chain recombines TRBV10-3 with TRBJ2-3; D is unresolved. Trimming removed 8 bases from V and 5 bases from J, with 5 bases in between. The CDR3 is made up of 10 amino acids. CDR1 ENHRY and CDR2 SYGVKD come from the germline V gene.

The chain links TRBV9 to TRBJ2-7; no definite D call. V lost 0 bases and J 3 bases, leaving 7 bases between the germline ends. Germline CDR1 SGDLS, CDR2 YYNGEE. The CDR3 contains 13 residues. CDR3 sequence reads: CASSVAPSYEQYF. DNA for the CDR3: TGTGCCAGCAGCGTAGCTCCGAGCTACGAGCAGTACTTC.